A selection of T cell receptor beta chains follows, all from one sample in a study of prognosis after radiotherapy for stage I lung cancer. One entry per CDR3 protein results from TCRdb running MiXCR on the multiplex PCR reads. The table has around 20,000 distinct CDR3 sequences, 43% seen once; the top ten hold 25% to 35%. The sample here was PBMCs, taken before or after stereotactic body radiation therapy (not recorded which). The receptors stem from a donor aged 50 or older with non-small cell lung cancer. CDR3s include the opening cysteine and the closing phenylalanine or tryptophan. The D gene is left open where the match is weak. Clone size is given for some rows only: seen once, a few or many times, or a class if the clone is expanded.

>TRBV27|NA|TRBJ2-7|NA
TGTGCCAGCAGTTTATTAAGGGCAGGGGTCGACGAGCAGTACTTC
CASSLLRAGVDEQYF
>TRBV6-2/TRBV6-3|NA|TRBJ1-5|TRBD1
TGTGCCAGCAGTAATACCGGGACAGGGCAGACCAAGCATTTT
CASSNTGTGQTKHF
>TRBV9|many|TRBJ1-1|TRBD1
TGTGCCAGCAGCGTGGGACAGCTAGACACTGAAGCTTTCTTT
CASSVGQLDTEAFF
>TRBV4-2|many|TRBJ1-5|NA
TGTGCCAGCAGCCAAGATCTCTACAGGGCCAGCAATCAGCCCCAGCATTTT
CASSQDLYRASNQPQHF
>TRBV20-1|many|TRBJ2-7|TRBD2
TGCAGTGCTAGAGCACTAGCGGGAGTCGGGCAGTACTTC
CSARALAGVGQYF
>TRBV27|many|TRBJ2-3|TRBD2
TGTGCCACTCGCGATCCTAGCGGGGGCGCATCAACGCAGTATTTT
CATRDPSGGASTQYF
>TRBV24-1|medium-sized|TRBJ1-2|TRBD1
TGTGCCACCAGTGACCCCGGGACAGGGGTCGACTATGGCTACACCTTC
CATSDPGTGVDYGYTF
>TRBV7-2|NA|TRBJ2-2|TRBD2
TGTGCCAGCATCATACGACTAGCGGGGGACACCTTGGAGCTGTTTTTT
CASIIRLAGDTLELFF
>TRBV25-1|NA|TRBJ2-2|TRBD1
TGTGCCAGCAGTGTCGGGACAGGCGCTTACACCGGGGAGCTGTTTTTT
CASSVGTGAYTGELFF
>TRBV12-3/TRBV12-4|many|TRBJ2-3|NA
TGTGCCAGCAGTTTAGGATATACGCAGTATTTT
CASSLGYTQYF
>TRBV6-1|NA|TRBJ2-2|TRBD1
TGTGCCAGCAGGCCCGGGACAGGCAACACCGGGGAGCTGTTTTTT
CASRPGTGNTGELFF
>TRBV14|many|TRBJ1-2|NA
TGTGCCAGCAGCCAAGGGGATCCGCGAATCTATGGCTACACCTTC
CASSQGDPRIYGYTF
>TRBV30|NA|TRBJ1-2|TRBD1
TGTGCCTTAAACAGGGGTGGCTATGGCTACACCTTC
CALNRGGYGYTF
>TRBV5-4|many|TRBJ1-3|NA
TGTGCCAGCAGCACCGCCGGTTTCTCTGGAAACACCATATATTTT
CASSTAGFSGNTIYF
>TRBV28|NA|TRBJ1-4|NA
TGTGCCAGCAGCTTCGAAGAAAAACTGTTTTTT
CASSFEEKLFF
>TRBV6-4|NA|TRBJ2-1|NA
TGTGCCAGCAGTGGGCAGGGTGGGAATGAGCAGTTCTTC
CASSGQGGNEQFF
>TRBV12-5|medium-sized|TRBJ2-2|NA
TGTGCTAGTGCTCCAGACACCGGGGAGCTGTTTTTT
CASAPDTGELFF
>TRBV7-9|medium-sized|TRBJ2-3|TRBD2
TGTGCCAGCAGCTCCCGGGAGGCCAACACAGATACGCAGTATTTT
CASSSREANTDTQYF
>TRBV2|many|TRBJ2-1|NA
TGTGCCAGCAGTATTGACTCTTGGACCAATGAGCAGTTCTTC
CASSIDSWTNEQFF
>TRBV7-3|NA|TRBJ2-7|NA
TGTGCCAGCAGCTTAGTACCGGTCAGCGAGCAGTACTTC
CASSLVPVSEQYF
>TRBV7-9|many|TRBJ2-7|TRBD2
TGTGCCAGCAGCTCTGTAGCGGGATCACGAGAGCAGTACTTC
CASSSVAGSREQYF
>TRBV27|many|TRBJ2-3|TRBD2
TGTGCCAGCAGTTTATCGTCGGGACTAGCGGGAAATAGGGGCTTTACGCAGTATTTT
CASSLSSGLAGNRGFTQYF
>TRBV15|NA|TRBJ2-7|NA
TGTGCCACTTCTAGACGGACAACCCTCAACGAGAAGTACTTC
CATSRRTTLNEKYF
>TRBV7-9|many|TRBJ2-3|NA
TGTGCCAGCAAATTTGGGGGCGGGAGCACAGATACGCAGTATTTT
CASKFGGGSTDTQYF
>TRBV20-1|many|TRBJ1-4|NA
TGCAGTGCTATAGGAAGGGGTGAAAAACTGTTTTTT
CSAIGRGEKLFF
>TRBV4-3|many|TRBJ2-2|TRBD1
TGCGCCAGCAGCCAGGGACAGGCCTCGAACACCGGGGAGCTGTTTTTT
CASSQGQASNTGELFF
>TRBV27|many|TRBJ2-2|NA
TGTGCCAGCAGTCTCAGAATCTACACCGGGGAGCTGTTTTTT
CASSLRIYTGELFF
>TRBV27|NA|TRBJ2-1|NA
TGTGCCAGCAGTTTGCTCGGCAGTGAGCAGTTCTTC
CASSLLGSEQFF
>TRBV6-1|medium-sized|TRBJ2-2|NA
TGTGCCAGCACCGAAGGTGTCCTCCCCAGGCGGCTGTTTTTT
CASTEGVLPRRLFF
>TRBV19|many|TRBJ1-5|TRBD1
TGTGCCAGTAACTCAGGACAGGGTGTCTCATGGCCCCAGCATTTT
CASNSGQGVSWPQHF
>TRBV5-4|many|TRBJ1-2|NA
TGTGCCAGCAGCTTCGAGCAGGGGAACTATGGCTACACCTTC
CASSFEQGNYGYTF
>TRBV27|NA|TRBJ2-7|NA
TGTGCCAGCAGTATTGACAGCACCTCCGAGCAGTACTTC
CASSIDSTSEQYF